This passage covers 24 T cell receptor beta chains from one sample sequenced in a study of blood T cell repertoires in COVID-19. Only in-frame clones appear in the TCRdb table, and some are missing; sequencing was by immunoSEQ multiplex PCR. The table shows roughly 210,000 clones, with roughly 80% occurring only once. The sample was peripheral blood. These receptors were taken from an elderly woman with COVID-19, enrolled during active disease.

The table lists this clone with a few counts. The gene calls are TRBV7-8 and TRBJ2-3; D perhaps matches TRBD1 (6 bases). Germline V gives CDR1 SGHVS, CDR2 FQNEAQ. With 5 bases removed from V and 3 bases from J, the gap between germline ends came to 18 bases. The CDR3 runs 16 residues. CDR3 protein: CASSRDRPFRTDTQYF. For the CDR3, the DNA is TGTGCCAGCAGCCGCGACAGGCCCTTCAGGACAGATACGCAGTATTTT.

The CDR3 region is CASSEFQGGNEKLFF. The CDR3 nucleotides read TGTGCCAGCAGTGAATTCCAGGGGGGTAATGAAAAACTGTTTTTT. The chain employs TRBV6-1 and TRBJ1-4; 7 positions match TRBD1. The CDR3 spans 15 residues. Germline CDR1 and CDR2: MNHNS and SASEGT. The trim removed 2 bases at V and 4 bases at J, leaving 4 bases unmatched.

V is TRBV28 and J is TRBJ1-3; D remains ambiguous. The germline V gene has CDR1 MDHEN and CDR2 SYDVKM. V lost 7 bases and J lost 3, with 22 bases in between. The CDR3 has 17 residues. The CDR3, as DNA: TGTGCCAGCACACTAACCTCGCGGGCTTTGGGTGGAAACACCATATATTTT. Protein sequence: CASTLTSRALGGNTIYF.

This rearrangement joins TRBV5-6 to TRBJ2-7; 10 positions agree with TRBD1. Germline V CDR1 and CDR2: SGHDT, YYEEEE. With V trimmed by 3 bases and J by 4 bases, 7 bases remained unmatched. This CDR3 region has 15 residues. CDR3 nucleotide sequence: TGTGCCAGCAGCTATATCCGGGACAGGGGATACGAGCAGTACTTC. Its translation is CASSYIRDRGYEQYF.

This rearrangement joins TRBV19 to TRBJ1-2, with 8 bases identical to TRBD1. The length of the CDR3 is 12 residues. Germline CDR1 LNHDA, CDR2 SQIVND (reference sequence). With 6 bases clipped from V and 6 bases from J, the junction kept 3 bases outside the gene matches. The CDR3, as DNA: TGTGCCAGTAGGGACAGGGTTGATGGCTACACCTTC. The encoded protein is CASRDRVDGYTF.

The CDR3 region is CASSLWGGANYGYTF. The CDR3 coding sequence is TGTGCCAGCAGTTTATGGGGGGGCGCGAACTATGGCTACACCTTC. This chain connects TRBV27 to TRBJ1-2; maybe TRBD1 (6 bases). Germline-derived CDR1 and CDR2 are MNHEY and SMNVEV (reference sequence). Trimming cost V 1 base and J 2 bases, with 11 bases left between them. The CDR3 length is 15 residues.

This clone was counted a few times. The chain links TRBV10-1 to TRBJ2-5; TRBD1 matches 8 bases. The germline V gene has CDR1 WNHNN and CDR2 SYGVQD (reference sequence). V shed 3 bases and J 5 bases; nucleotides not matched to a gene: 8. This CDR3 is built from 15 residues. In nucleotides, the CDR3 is TGCGCCAGCAGTGAAGGACAGGGCGCGTGGGAGACCCAGTACTTC. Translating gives CASSEGQGAWETQYF.

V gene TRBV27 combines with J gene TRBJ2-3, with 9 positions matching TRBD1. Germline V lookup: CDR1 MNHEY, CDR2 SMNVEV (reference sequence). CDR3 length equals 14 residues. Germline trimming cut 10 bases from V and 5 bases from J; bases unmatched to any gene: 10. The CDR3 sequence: CATSAGTGKDTQYF. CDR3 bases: TGTGCCACCTCGGCCGGGACAGGGAAAGATACGCAGTATTTT.

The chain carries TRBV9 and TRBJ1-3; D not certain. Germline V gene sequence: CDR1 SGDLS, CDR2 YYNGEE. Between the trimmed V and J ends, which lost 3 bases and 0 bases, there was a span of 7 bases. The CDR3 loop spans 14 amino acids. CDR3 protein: CASSAQNSGNTIYF. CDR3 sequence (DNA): TGTGCCAGCAGCGCCCAAAACTCTGGAAACACCATATATTTT.

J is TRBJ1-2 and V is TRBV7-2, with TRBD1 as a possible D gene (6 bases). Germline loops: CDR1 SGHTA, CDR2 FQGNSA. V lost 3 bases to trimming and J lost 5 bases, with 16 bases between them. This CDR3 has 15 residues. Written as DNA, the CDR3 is TGTGCCAGCAGCTTCCGGACAGAATCCTGGTATGGCTACACCTTC. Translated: CASSFRTESWYGYTF.

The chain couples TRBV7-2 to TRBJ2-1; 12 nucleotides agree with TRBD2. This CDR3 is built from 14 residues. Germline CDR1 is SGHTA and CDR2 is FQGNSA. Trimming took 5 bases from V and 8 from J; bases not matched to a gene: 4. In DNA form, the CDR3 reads TGTGCCAGCAGCGCCCGGACTAGCGGGGATGAGCAGTTCTTC. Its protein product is CASSARTSGDEQFF. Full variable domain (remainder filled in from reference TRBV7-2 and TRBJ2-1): GAGVSQSPSNKVTEKGKDVELRCDPISGHTALYWYRQSLGQGLEFLIYFQGNSAPDKSGLPSDRFSAERTGGSVSTLTIQRTQQEDSAVYLCASSARTSGDEQFFGPGTRLTVL.

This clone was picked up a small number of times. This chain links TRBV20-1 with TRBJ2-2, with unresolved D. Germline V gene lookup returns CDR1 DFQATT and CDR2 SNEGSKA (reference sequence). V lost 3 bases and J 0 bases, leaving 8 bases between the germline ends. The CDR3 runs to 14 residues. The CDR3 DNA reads TGCAGTGCTAGTTTTTCCGCGAACACCGGGGAGCTGTTTTTT. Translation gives CSASFSANTGELFF.

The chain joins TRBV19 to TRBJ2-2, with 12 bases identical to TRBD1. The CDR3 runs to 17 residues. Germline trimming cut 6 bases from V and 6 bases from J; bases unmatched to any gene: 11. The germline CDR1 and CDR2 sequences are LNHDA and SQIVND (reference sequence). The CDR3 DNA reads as TGTGCCAGTAGGGGGACAGGGGGCTTGTGGGTCGCCGGGGAGCTGTTTTTT. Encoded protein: CASRGTGGLWVAGELFF.

The CDR3 bases are TGTGCCACCTTAACCACTACAGGGACCCGCTACACCTTC. Encoded protein: CATLTTTGTRYTF. The J gene is TRBJ1-2, the V gene TRBV6-5; D may be TRBD1 (6 bases). CDR1 and CDR2 from the germline V gene are MNHEY and SVGAGI. V was trimmed by 10 bases and J by 9 bases, leaving 21 bases between them. The CDR3 is 13 amino acids.

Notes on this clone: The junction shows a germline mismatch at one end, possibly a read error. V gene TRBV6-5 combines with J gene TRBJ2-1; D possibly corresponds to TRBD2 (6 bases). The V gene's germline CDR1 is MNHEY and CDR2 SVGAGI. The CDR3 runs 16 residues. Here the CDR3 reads CASNYRDFSSYNEQFF. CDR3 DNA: TGTGCCAGCAATTACCGGGACTTCAGCTCCTACAATGAGCAGTTCTTC.

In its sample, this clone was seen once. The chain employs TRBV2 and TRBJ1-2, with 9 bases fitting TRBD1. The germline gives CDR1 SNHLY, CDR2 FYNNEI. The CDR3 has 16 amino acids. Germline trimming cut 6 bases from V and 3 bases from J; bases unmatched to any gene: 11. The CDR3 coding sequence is TGTGCCAGCAGCGAATTTGGAGGGGACAGGGACTATGGCTACACCTTC. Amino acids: CASSEFGGDRDYGYTF.

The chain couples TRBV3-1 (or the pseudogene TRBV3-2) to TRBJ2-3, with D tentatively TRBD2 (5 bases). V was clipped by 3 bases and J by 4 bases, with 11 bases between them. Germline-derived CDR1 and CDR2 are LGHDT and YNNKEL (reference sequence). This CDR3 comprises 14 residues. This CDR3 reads CASSHPSRPDTQYF. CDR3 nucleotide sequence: TGTGCCAGCAGCCATCCTAGCCGCCCAGATACGCAGTATTTT.

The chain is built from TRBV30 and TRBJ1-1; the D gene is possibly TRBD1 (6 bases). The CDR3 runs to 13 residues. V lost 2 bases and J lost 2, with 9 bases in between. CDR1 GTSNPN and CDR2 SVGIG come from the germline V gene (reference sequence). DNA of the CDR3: TGTGCCTGGAGTTACAGGGAAAACACTGAAGCTTTCTTT. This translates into CAWSYRENTEAFF.

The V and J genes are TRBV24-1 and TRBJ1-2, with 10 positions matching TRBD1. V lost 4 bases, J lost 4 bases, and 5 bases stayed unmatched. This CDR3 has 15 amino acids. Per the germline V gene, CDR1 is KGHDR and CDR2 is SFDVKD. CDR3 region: CATSDRDRGIYGYTF. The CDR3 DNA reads TGTGCCACCAGTGACCGGGACAGGGGAATCTATGGCTACACCTTC.

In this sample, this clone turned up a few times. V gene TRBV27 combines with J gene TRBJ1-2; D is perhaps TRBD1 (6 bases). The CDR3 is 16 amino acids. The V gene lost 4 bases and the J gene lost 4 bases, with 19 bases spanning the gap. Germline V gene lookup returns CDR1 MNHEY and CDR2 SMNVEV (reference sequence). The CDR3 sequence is CASSSLDSSLLYGYTF. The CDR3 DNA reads TGTGCCAGCAGTTCATTGGACAGCTCATTGCTCTATGGCTACACCTTC.

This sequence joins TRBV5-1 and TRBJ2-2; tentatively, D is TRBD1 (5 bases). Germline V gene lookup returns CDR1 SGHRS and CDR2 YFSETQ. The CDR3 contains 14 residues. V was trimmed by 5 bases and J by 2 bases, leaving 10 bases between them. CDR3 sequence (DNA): TGCGCCAGCAGTCCCGACAGTAACACCGGGGAGCTGTTTTTT. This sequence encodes CASSPDSNTGELFF.

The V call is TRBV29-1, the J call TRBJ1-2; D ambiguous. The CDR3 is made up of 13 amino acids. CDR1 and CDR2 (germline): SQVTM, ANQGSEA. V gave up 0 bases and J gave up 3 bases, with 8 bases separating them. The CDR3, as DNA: TGCAGCGTTGAAGACGGCCAGGACTATGGCTACACCTTC. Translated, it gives CSVEDGQDYGYTF.

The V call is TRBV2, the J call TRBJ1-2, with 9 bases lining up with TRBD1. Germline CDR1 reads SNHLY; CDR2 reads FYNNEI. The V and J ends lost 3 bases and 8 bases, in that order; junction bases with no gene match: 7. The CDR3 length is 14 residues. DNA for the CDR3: TGTGCCAGCAGTGACCCGGGACAGGGATACGGCTACACCTTC. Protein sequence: CASSDPGQGYGYTF.

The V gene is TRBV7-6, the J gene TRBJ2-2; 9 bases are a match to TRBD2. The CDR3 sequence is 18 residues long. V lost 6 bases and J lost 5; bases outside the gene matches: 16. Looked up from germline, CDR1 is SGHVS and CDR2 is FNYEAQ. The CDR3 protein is CASSPKTRGGAKTGELFF. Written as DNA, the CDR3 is TGTGCCAGCAGTCCGAAAACTCGCGGGGGGGCCAAAACCGGGGAGCTGTTTTTT.